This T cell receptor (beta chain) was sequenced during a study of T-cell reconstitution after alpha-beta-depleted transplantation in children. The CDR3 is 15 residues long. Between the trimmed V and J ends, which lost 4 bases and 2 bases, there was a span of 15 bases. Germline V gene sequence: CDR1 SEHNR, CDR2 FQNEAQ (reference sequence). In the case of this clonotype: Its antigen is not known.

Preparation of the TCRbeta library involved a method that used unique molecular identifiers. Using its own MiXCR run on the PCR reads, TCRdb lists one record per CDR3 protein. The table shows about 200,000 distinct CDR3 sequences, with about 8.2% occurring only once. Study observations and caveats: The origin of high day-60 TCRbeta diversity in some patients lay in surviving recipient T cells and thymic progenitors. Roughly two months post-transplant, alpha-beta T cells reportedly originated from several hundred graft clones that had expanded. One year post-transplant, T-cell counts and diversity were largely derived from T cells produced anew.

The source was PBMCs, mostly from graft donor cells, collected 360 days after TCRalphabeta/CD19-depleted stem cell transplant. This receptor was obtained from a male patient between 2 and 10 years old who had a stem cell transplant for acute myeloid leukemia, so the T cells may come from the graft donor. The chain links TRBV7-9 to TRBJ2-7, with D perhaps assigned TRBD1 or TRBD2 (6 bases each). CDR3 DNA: TGTGCCAGCAGCTCCCCGGGGGCGGTTCCCTACGAGCAGTACTTC. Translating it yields CASSSPGAVPYEQYF.